This TCR beta chain came from a study of blood T cell repertoires in COVID-19. On the study more broadly: Acute and convalescent COVID-19 samples came from the United States, Italy and Spain. T cells, B-cell-depleted T cells, or PBMCs supplied cDNA or gDNA.

Original processing methods: Reference gene primer amplification in the assay estimated nucleated cell counts. Profiling relied on immunoSEQ multiplex PCR, and the TCRdb table lists in-frame clones only, not all of them. V, J and clone size reflect that table, while D and trimming were determined from the DNA. Of approximately 230,000 clones in the sample, roughly 80% were seen once. Per germline, CDR1 MNHEY and CDR2 SVGAGI. Trimming cost V 6 bases and J 1 base, with 9 bases left between them. The CDR3 loop spans 13 amino acids. Sequenced: peripheral blood. The J gene is TRBJ1-1, the V gene TRBV6-5, with D possibly being TRBD1 (5 bases). The source is a man aged 30 to 39 with active or convalescent COVID-19. The CDR3 protein is CASRRQRNTEAFF. The CDR3, as DNA: TGTGCCAGCAGAAGACAGAGGAACACTGAAGCTTTCTTT.